The T cell receptor beta chain under discussion was sequenced for a study of blood T cell repertoires in COVID-19. Profiled with immunoSEQ multiplex PCR; TCRdb holds only in-frame clones, not every one. The sample yields a few hundred thousand clones, roughly 87% seen once. The CDR3 sequence is 17 residues long. The sequence was collected from a man aged 18 to 30 with active or convalescent COVID-19. The sequencing sample was made of peripheral blood. The J gene is TRBJ1-2, the V gene TRBV21-1; TRBD1, the table's D call, was not compared with the DNA. TRBV21-1 is tagged as a pseudogene. The CDR3 nucleotides read TGTGCCAGCATTAAACGACAGGGGTTCCTGATACCCTATGGCTACACCTTC. This gives the protein CASIKRQGFLIPYGYTF.